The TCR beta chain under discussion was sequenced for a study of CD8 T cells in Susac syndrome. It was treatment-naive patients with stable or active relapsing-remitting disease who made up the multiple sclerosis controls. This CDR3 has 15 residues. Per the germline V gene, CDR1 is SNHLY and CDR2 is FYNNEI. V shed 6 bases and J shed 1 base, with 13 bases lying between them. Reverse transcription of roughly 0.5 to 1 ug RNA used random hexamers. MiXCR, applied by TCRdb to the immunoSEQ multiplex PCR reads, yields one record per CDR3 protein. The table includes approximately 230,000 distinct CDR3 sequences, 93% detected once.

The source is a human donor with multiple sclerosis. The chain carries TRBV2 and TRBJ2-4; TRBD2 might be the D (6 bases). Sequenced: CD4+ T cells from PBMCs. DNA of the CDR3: TGTGCCAGCAGACCCGAAGCGGGCGCCAAAAACATTCAGTACTTC. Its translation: CASRPEAGAKNIQYF.